This T cell receptor (beta chain) was profiled in a study of shared clonotypes between healthy human individuals. Comments on this clone: Its matching antigen is unknown.

Here immunoSEQ multiplex PCR was the method, and the copy in TCRdb shows in-frame clones only, minus some. There are about 110,000 clones in the sample; about 71% occur only once, and roughly a quarter lies in the top ten. The CDR3 sequence is 11 residues long. V was clipped by 4 bases and J by 13 bases, with 13 bases between them. Germline V gene lookup returns CDR1 SQVTM and CDR2 ANQGSEA. Study findings and constraints: Larger estimated richness was generally seen in naive subsets than in memory subsets.

The clonotype was recovered from a woman aged 25 to 39 in good health. Sequences were obtained from memory CD8+ T cells sorted from blood. Subset indicated: CD45RO+ cells pooled with CCR7-negative TemRA cells. The chain is built from TRBV29-1 and TRBJ2-2, with D perhaps TRBD1 (5 bases). The CDR3 region has the DNA TGCAGCGTTGTCGCCCTCCAGGGGCTGTTTTTT. Translation: CSVVALQGLFF.